These 11 T cell receptor beta chains share one sample of origin, sequenced in a study of blood T cell repertoires in COVID-19. Clones were read by immunoSEQ multiplex PCR, and TCRdb kept only the in-frame ones, dropping some. The profile shows about 50,000 clones, about 85% of them singletons. Sequencing input: peripheral blood. These receptors all come from a human donor in a cohort sampled during active COVID-19.

The rearrangement joins TRBV7-2 to TRBJ1-5, with 7 bases aligning to TRBD1. Germline lookup yields CDR1 SGHTA and CDR2 FQGNSA. The CDR3 is 14 amino acids. With V trimmed by 1 base and J by 7 bases, 4 bases remained unmatched. In nucleotides, the CDR3 is TGTGCCAGCAGCTTAGACAGGGGAGGACAGCCCCAGCATTTT. Encoded protein: CASSLDRGGQPQHF.

The gene calls are TRBV7-2 and TRBJ2-1; 11 positions match TRBD2. V was pared by 4 bases and J by 9 bases, with 8 bases of the junction left unmatched. The V gene's germline CDR1 is SGHTA and CDR2 FQGNSA. The CDR3 runs to 15 residues. In DNA form, the CDR3 reads TGTGCCAGCAGCTCCTCACTAGCGGGAGCCGGTGAGCAGTTCTTC. Translating it yields CASSSSLAGAGEQFF.

The rearrangement uses TRBV21-1 and TRBJ2-3; the D call TRBD2 from the table was never checked on the DNA. TRBV21-1 is listed as a pseudogene. CDR3 length: 20 residues. CDR3 protein: CASSKVFDLSSGELGDTQYF. In DNA form, the CDR3 reads TGTGCCAGCAGCAAAGTTTTCGATTTGTCTAGCGGGGAACTAGGGGATACGCAGTATTTT.

This chain uses TRBV9 with TRBJ2-1; possible D gene TRBD2, 5 bases. The CDR3 spans 15 residues. Trimming took 1 base from V and 8 from J, leaving 16 bases between them. Germline lookup yields CDR1 SGDLS and CDR2 YYNGEE. The CDR3 region is CASSVYGLASDEQFF. Here the CDR3 DNA reads TGTGCCAGCAGCGTATATGGCCTAGCATCGGATGAGCAGTTCTTC.

The chain recombines TRBV9 with TRBJ1-1; TRBD1 is a possible D gene (5 bases). This CDR3 is 15 amino acids long. In germline, CDR1 is SGDLS, CDR2 YYNGEE. The V end lost 0 bases, the J end lost 5 bases, and 14 bases lay between the germline ends. The CDR3 sequence is CASSVGARRGTEAFF. In DNA form, the CDR3 reads TGTGCCAGCAGCGTAGGGGCACGACGGGGGACTGAAGCTTTCTTT.

This chain connects TRBV5-1 to TRBJ1-2; D might be TRBD1 (6 bases). Germline-derived CDR1 and CDR2 are SGHRS and YFSETQ. The V end was cut by 0 bases, the J end by 7 bases, with 13 bases between. The CDR3 spans 14 residues. The CDR3 region is CASSLGDTGSGYTF. The DNA of the CDR3 is TGCGCCAGCAGCTTGGGGGACACAGGGTCTGGCTACACCTTC.

V gene TRBV6-5 combines with J gene TRBJ2-1; a weak D match, TRBD1 (5 bases). V lost 2 bases and J 5 bases, leaving 13 bases between the germline ends. CDR3 length: 15 residues. The germline V gene encodes CDR1 MNHEY and CDR2 SVGAGI. The CDR3 spells CASSYTQGTHNEQFF. The DNA of the CDR3 is TGTGCCAGCAGTTACACCCAGGGAACCCACAATGAGCAGTTCTTC.

This sequence joins TRBV10-3 and TRBJ2-3, with 9 nucleotides matching TRBD1. Trimming cost V 2 bases and J 6 bases; bases outside gene matches: 3. The CDR3 runs to 14 residues. Germline assignment: CDR1 ENHRY and CDR2 SYGVKD. The CDR3 is CAISERQGGDTQYF. The CDR3 nucleotides read TGTGCCATCAGTGAGAGACAGGGGGGGGATACGCAGTATTTT.

The gene calls are TRBV10-2 and TRBJ2-7; D is possibly TRBD1 (7 bases). V was clipped by 8 bases and J by 7 bases, with 21 bases between them. The CDR3 covers 14 residues. Germline CDR1 WSHSY, CDR2 SAAADI. CDR3 in DNA: TGCGCCAGCGGCGCGGGCAGGGGGGTGGGTGAGCAGTACTTC. The encoded protein is CASGAGRGVGEQYF.

J is TRBJ2-7 and V is TRBV2; 10 bases agree with TRBD1. The CDR3 is made up of 15 amino acids. Trimming cost V 7 bases and J 6 bases; bases outside gene matches: 12. Looked up from germline, CDR1 is SNHLY and CDR2 is FYNNEI. CDR3 loop: CASTFPGQGRPEQYF. In DNA, the CDR3 is TGTGCCAGCACATTTCCGGGACAGGGGCGTCCCGAGCAGTACTTC. The whole variable domain, remainder taken from reference TRBV2 and TRBJ2-7, is EPEVTQTPSHQVTQMGQEVILRCVPISNHLYFYWYRQILGQKVEFLVSFYNNEISEKSEIFDDQFSVERPDGSNFTLKIRSTKLEDSAMYFCASTFPGQGRPEQYFGPGTRLTVT.

V and J are TRBV6-5 and TRBJ1-1; TRBD1 agrees at 7 bases. V was clipped by 6 bases and J by 4 bases; unmatched bases: 5. The CDR3 has 13 amino acids. Germline V gene sequence: CDR1 MNHEY, CDR2 SVGAGI. The CDR3 is CASRETGITEAFF. For the CDR3, the DNA is TGTGCCAGCAGGGAGACAGGGATCACTGAAGCTTTCTTT.